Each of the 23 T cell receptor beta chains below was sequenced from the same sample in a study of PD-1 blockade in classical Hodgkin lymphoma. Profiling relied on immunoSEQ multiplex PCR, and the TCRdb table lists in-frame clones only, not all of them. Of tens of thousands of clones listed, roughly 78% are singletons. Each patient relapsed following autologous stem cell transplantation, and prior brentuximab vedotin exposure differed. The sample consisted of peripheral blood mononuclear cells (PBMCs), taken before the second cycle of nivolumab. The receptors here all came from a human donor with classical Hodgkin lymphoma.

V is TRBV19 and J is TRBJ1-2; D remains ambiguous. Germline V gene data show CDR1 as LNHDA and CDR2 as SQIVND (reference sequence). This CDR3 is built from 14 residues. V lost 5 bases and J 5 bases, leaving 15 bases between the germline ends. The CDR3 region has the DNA TGTGCCAGTAGTTCCGATTGGTCTACATATGGCTACACCTTC. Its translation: CASSSDWSTYGYTF.

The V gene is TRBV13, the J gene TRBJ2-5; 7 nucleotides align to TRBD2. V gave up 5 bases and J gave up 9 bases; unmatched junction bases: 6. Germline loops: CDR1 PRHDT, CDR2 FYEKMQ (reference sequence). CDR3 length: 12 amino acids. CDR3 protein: CASSPSREAQYF. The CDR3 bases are TGTGCCAGCAGCCCTAGCCGGGAGGCCCAGTACTTC.

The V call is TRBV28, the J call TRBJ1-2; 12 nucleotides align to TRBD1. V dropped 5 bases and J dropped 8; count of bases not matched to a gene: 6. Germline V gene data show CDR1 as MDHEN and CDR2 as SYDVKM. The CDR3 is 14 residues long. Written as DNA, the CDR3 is TGTGCCAGCAGTGGGACAGGGGGCAGGTGGGGCTACACCTTC. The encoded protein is CASSGTGGRWGYTF.

This chain's CDR3 is CASSLQPSSYNEQFF. The CDR3 DNA sequence: TGTGCCAGCAGCTTACAGCCCAGCTCCTACAATGAGCAGTTCTTC. The chain joins TRBV7-6 to TRBJ2-1; D is uncertain. V dropped 2 bases and J dropped 0 bases, with 8 bases sitting between them. The CDR3 spans 15 residues. The germline CDR1 and CDR2 sequences are SGHVS and FNYEAQ.

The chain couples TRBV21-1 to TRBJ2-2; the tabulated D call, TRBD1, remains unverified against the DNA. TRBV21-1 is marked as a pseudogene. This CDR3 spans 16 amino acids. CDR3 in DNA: TGTGCCAGCAGTGATATGCACACAGGCTTGACCGGGGAGCTGTTTTTT. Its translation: CASSDMHTGLTGELFF.

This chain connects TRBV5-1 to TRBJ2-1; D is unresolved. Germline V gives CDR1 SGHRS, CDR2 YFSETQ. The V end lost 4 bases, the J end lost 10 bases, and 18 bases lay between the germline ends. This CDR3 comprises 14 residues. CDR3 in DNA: TGCGCCAGCAGCGTCGGTAGCTCCCTTGGGGAGCAGTTCTTC. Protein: CASSVGSSLGEQFF.

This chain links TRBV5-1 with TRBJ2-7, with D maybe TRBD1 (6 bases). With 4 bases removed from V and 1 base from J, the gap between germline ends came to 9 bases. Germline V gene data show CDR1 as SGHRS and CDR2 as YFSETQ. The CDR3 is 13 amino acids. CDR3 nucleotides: TGCGCCAGCAGCCCTGGACAGTCCTACGAGCAGTACTTC. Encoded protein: CASSPGQSYEQYF.

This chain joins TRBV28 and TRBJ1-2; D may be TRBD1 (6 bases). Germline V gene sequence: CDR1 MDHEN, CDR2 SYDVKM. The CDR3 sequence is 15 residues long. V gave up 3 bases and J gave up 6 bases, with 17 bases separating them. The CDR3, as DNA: TGTGCCAGCAGTTTGCCCCTAGCGGGGGGCCATGGCTACACCTTC. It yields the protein CASSLPLAGGHGYTF.

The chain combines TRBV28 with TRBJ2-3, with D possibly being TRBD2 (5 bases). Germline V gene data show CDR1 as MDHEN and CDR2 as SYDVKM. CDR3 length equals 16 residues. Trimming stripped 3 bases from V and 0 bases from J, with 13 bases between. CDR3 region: CASSLRGSTSTDTQYF. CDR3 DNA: TGTGCCAGCAGTTTGAGAGGGTCCACGAGCACAGATACGCAGTATTTT. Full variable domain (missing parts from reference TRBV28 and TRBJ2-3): DVKVTQSSRYLVKRTGEKVFLECVQDMDHENMFWYRQDPGLGLRLIYFSYDVKMKEKGDIPEGYSVSREKKERFSLILESASTNQTSMYLCASSLRGSTSTDTQYFGPGTRLTVL.

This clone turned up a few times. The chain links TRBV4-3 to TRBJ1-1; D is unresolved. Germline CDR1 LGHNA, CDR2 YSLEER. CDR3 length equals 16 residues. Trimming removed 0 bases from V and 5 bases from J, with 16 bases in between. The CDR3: CASSQDRPSRGTEAFF. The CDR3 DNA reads TGCGCCAGCAGCCAAGACAGGCCCTCGCGTGGGACTGAAGCTTTCTTT.

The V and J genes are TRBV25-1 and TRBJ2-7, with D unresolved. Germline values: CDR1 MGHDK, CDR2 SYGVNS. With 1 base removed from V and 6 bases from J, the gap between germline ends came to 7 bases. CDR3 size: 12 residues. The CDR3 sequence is CASSESPGEQYF. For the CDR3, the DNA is TGTGCCAGCAGTGAATCCCCAGGCGAGCAGTACTTC.

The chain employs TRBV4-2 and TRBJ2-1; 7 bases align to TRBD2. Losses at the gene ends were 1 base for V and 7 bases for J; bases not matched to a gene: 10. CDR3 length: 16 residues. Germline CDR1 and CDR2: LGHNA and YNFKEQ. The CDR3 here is CASSQGELAPLNEQFF. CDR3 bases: TGTGCCAGCAGCCAAGGAGAACTAGCGCCATTGAATGAGCAGTTCTTC.

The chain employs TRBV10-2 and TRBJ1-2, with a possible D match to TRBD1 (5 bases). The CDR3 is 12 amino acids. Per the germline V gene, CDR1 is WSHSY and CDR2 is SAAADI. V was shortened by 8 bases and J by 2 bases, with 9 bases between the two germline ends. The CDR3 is CASGDLNYGYTF. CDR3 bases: TGCGCCAGCGGGGACTTAAACTATGGCTACACCTTC.

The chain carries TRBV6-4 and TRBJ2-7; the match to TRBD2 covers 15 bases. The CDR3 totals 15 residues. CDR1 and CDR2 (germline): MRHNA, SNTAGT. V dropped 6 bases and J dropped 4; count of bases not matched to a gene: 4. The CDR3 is CASSEGLAGGYEQYF. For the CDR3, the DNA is TGTGCCAGCAGCGAGGGACTAGCGGGGGGATACGAGCAGTACTTC.

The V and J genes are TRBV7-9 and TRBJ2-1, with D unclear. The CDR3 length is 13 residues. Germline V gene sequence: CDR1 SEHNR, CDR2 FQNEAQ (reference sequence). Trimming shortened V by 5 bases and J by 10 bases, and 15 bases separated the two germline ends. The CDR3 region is CASSPPAVGEQFF. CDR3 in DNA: TGTGCCAGCAGCCCCCCAGCAGTTGGAGAGCAGTTCTTC. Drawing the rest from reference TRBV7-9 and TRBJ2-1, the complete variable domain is DTGVSQNPRHKITKRGQNVTFRCDPISEHNRLYWYRQTLGQGPEFLTYFQNEAQLEKSRLLSDRFSAERPKGSFSTLEIQRTEQGDSAMYLCASSPPAVGEQFFGPGTRLTVL.

In DNA, the CDR3 is TGTGCCAGTAGCCCGGGGACTAATGAAAAACTGTTTTTT. This gives the protein CASSPGTNEKLFF. This rearrangement joins TRBV19 to TRBJ1-4; D call uncertain. Trimming took 6 bases from V and 2 from J, leaving 7 bases between them. Germline loops: CDR1 LNHDA, CDR2 SQIVND (reference sequence). The CDR3 runs 13 residues.

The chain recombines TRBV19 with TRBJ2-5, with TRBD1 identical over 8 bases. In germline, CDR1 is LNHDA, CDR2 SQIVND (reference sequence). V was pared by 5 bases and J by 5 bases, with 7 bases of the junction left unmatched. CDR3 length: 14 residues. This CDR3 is CASSARGRWETQYF. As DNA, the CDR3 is TGTGCCAGTAGTGCCAGGGGGCGCTGGGAGACCCAGTACTTC.

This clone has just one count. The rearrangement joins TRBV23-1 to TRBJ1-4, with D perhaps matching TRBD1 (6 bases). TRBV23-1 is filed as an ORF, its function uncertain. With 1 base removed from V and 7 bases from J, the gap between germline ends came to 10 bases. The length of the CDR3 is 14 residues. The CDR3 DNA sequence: TGCGCCAGCAGTCAATTTAGGGGGGGTGAAAAACTGTTTTTT. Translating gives CASSQFRGGEKLFF.

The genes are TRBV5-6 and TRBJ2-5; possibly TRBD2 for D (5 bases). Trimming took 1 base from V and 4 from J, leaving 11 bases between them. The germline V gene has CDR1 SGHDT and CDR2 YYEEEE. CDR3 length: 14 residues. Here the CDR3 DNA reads TGTGCCAGCAGCTTGCCGGGGAATGGAGAGACCCAGTACTTC. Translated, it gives CASSLPGNGETQYF.

CDR3 in amino acids: CATSILLVGETDTQYF. Written as DNA, the CDR3 is TGTGCCACCAGCATCTTGTTGGTGGGGGAGACAGATACGCAGTATTTT. J is TRBJ2-3 and V is TRBV15; either TRBD1 or TRBD2 may fit D (5 bases each). This CDR3 is 16 amino acids long. The V and J ends lost 4 bases and 3 bases respectively, with 17 bases between them. The germline CDR1 and CDR2 sequences are LNHNV and YYDKDF (reference sequence).

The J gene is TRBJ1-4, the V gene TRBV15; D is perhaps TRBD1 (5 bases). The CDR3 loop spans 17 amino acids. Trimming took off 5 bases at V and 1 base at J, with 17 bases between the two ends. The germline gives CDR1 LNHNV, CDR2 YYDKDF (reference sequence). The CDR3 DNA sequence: TGTGCCACCAGCCGAGTCCGGGGACGGGGAACTAATGAAAAACTGTTTTTT. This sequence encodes CATSRVRGRGTNEKLFF.

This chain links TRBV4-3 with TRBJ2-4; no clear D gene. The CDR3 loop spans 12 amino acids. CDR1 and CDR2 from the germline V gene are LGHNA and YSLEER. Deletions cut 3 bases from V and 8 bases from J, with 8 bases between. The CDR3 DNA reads TGCGCCAGCAGCCATGGGTCGGACATTCAGTACTTC. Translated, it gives CASSHGSDIQYF.

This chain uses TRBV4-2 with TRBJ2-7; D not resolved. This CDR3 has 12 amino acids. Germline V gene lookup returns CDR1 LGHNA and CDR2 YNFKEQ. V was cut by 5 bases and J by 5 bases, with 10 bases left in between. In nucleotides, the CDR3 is TGTGCCAGCAGCTTGGCGGATGACGAGCAGTACTTC. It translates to CASSLADDEQYF.